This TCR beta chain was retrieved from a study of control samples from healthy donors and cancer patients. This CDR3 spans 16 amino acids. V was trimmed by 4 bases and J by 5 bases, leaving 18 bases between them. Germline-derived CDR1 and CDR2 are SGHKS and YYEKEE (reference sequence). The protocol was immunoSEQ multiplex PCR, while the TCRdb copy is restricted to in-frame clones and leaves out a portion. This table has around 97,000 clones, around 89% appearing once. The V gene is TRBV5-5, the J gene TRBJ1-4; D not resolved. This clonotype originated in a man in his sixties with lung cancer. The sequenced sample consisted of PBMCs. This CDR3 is CASSPQGQARNEKLFF. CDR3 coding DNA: TGTGCCAGCAGCCCACAAGGGCAGGCCCGAAATGAAAAACTGTTTTTT.